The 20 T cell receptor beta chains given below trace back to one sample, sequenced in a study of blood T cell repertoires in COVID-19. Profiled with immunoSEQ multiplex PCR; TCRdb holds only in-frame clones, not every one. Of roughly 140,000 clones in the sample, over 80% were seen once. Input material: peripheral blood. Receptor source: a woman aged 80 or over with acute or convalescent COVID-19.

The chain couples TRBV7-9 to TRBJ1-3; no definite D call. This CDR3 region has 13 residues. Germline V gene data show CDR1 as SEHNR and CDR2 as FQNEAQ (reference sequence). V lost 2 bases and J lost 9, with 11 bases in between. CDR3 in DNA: TGTGCCAGCAGCTTAAGAGGTTCTAGCACCATATATTTT. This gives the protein CASSLRGSSTIYF.

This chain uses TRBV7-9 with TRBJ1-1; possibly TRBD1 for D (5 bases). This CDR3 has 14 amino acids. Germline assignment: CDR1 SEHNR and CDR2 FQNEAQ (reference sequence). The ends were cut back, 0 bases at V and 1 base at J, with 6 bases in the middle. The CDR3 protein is CASSLAGGNTEAFF. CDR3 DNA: TGTGCCAGCAGCTTAGCGGGGGGGAACACTGAAGCTTTCTTT.

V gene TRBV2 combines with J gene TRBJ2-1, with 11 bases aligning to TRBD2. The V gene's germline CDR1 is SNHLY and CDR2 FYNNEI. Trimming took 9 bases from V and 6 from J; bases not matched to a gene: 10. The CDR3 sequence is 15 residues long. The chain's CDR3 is CASFIAGGPSNEQFF. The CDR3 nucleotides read TGTGCCAGTTTTATAGCGGGGGGGCCAAGCAATGAGCAGTTCTTC. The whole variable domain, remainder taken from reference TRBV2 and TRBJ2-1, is EPEVTQTPSHQVTQMGQEVILRCVPISNHLYFYWYRQILGQKVEFLVSFYNNEISEKSEIFDDQFSVERPDGSNFTLKIRSTKLEDSAMYFCASFIAGGPSNEQFFGPGTRLTVL.

The CDR3 loop reads CASSGGGYTDTQYF. The CDR3 DNA sequence: TGTGCCAGCAGTGGTGGGGGGTACACAGATACGCAGTATTTT. The rearrangement joins TRBV25-1 to TRBJ2-3; D is possibly TRBD2 (6 bases). Germline CDR1 reads MGHDK; CDR2 reads SYGVNS. V lost 4 bases, J lost 2 bases, and 10 bases lay in between. This CDR3 spans 14 amino acids.

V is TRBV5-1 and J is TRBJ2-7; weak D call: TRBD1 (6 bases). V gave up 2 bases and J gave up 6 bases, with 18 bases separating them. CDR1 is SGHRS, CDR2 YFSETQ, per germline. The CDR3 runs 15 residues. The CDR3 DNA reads TGCGCCAGCAGCTTTGGTCAGACAGGAAGTGGCGAGCAGTACTTC. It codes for CASSFGQTGSGEQYF.

CDR3 protein: CASSPGQWGYTF. CDR3 in DNA: TGTGCCAGCAGTCCGGGACAGTGGGGCTACACCTTC. The rearrangement joins TRBV12-3 or TRBV12-4 to TRBJ1-2; 7 bases are shared with TRBD1. The CDR3 covers 12 residues. V trimming: 5 bases; J trimming: 8 bases; junction bases outside the gene matches: 5.

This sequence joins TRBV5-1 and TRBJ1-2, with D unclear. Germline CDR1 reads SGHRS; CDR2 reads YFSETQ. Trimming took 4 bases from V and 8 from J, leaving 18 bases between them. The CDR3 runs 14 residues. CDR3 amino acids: CASSLAGGEYGYTF. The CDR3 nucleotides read TGCGCCAGCAGCCTGGCCGGTGGGGAGTACGGCTACACCTTC.

The CDR3: CASATPGTNKNIQYF. Here the CDR3 DNA reads TGTGCCAGTGCAACACCCGGGACTAACAAAAACATTCAGTACTTC. The gene calls are TRBV19 and TRBJ2-4, with TRBD2 identical over 7 bases. This CDR3 contains 15 residues. After removal of 8 bases from V and 3 bases from J, the junction contained 10 bases not matched to a gene. The germline V gene has CDR1 LNHDA and CDR2 SQIVND (reference sequence).

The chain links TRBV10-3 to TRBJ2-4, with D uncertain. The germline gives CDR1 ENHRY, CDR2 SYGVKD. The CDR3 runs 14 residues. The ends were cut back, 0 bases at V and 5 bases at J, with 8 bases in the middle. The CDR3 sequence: CAISESAVENIQYF. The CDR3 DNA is TGTGCCATCAGTGAGTCAGCTGTAGAAAACATTCAGTACTTC.

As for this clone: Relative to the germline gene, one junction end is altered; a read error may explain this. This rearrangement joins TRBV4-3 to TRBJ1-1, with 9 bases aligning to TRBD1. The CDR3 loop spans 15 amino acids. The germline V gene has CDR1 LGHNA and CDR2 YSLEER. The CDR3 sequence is CASSQGGTGGRGPNF. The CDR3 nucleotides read TGCGCCAGCAGCCAAGGAGGAACAGGGGGCAGAGGACCTAACTTT.

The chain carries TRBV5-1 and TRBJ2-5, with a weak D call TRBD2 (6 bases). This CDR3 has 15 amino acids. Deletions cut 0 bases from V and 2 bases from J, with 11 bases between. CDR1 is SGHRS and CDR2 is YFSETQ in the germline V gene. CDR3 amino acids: CASSLAGDSQETQYF. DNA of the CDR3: TGCGCCAGCAGCTTGGCCGGGGACTCACAAGAGACCCAGTACTTC.

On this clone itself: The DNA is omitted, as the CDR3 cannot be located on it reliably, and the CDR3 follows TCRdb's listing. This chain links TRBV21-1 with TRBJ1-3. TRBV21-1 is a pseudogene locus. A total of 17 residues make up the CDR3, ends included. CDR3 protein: CASSTRKGVGAGNTIYF.

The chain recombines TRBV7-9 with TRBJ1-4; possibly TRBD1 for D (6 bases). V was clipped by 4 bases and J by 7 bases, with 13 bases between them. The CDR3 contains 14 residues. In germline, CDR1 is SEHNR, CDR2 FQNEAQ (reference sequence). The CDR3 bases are TGTGCCAGCAGCTCTACTTCAGGGGCTGAAAAACTGTTTTTT. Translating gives CASSSTSGAEKLFF.

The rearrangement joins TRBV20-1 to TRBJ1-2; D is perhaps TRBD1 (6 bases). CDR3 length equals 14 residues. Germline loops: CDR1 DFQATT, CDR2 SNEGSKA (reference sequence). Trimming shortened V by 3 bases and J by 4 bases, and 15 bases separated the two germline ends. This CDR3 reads CSASSRGPGYGYTF. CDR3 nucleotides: TGCAGTGCTAGTTCGCGGGGGCCCGGCTATGGCTACACCTTC.

This chain's CDR3 is CSAIIRETQYF. CDR3 in DNA: TGCAGTGCTATTATTCGGGAGACCCAGTACTTC. The chain uses TRBV20-1 and TRBJ2-5; no clear D gene. The CDR3 contains 11 residues. V was clipped by 4 bases and J by 5 bases, with 8 bases between them. Germline-derived CDR1 and CDR2 are DFQATT and SNEGSKA (reference sequence).

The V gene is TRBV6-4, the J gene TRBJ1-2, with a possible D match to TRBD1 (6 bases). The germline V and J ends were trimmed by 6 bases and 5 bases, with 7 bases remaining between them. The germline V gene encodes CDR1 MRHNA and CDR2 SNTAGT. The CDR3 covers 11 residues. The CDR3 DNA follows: TGTGCCAGCAGAGGACAGTATGGCTACACCTTC. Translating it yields CASRGQYGYTF.

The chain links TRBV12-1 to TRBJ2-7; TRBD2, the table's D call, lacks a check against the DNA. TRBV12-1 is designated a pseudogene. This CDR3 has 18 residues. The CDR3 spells CASSFAQDSLESSYEQYF. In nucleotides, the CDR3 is TGTGCCAGCAGCTTTGCTCAGGACTCTCTGGAAAGCTCCTACGAGCAGTACTTC.

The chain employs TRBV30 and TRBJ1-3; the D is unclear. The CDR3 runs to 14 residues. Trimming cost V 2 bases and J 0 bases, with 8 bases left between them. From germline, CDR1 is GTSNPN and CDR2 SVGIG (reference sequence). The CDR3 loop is CAWSFGSSGNTIYF. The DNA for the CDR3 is TGTGCCTGGAGTTTCGGTTCCTCTGGAAACACCATATATTTT.

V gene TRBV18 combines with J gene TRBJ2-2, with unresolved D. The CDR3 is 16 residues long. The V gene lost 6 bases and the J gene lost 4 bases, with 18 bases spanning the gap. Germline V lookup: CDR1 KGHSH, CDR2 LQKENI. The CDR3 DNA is TGTGCCAGCTCTGACTCCCGATTCTCTGGCACCGGGGAGCTGTTTTTT. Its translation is CASSDSRFSGTGELFF.

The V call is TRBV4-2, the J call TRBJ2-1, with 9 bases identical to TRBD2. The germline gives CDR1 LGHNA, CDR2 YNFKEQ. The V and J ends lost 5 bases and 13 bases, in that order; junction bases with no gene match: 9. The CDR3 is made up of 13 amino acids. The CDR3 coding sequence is TGTGCCAGCAGCTTCCAGACTAGCGGAGAACAGTTCTTC. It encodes CASSFQTSGEQFF.